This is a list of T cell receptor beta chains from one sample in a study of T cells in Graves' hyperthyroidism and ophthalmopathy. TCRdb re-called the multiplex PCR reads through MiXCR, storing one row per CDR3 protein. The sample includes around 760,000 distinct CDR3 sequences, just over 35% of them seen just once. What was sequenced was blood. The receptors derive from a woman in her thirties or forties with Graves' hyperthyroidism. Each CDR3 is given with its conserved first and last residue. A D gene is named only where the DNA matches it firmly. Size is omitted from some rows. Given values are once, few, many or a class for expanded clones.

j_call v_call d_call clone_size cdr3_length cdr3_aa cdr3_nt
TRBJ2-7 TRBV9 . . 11 CASSQAKEQYF TGTGCCAGCAGCCAAGCGAAGGAGCAGTACTTC
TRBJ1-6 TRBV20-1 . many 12 CSAGENNSPLHF TGCAGTGCCGGGGAGAATAATTCACCCCTCCACTTT
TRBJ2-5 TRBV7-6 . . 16 CASSQPGRRLQETQYF TGTGCCAGCAGCCAACCAGGGAGGCGTTTACAAGAGACCCAGTACTTC
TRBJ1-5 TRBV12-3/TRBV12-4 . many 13 CASSARGGQPQHF TGTGCCAGCAGCGCGAGGGGTGGTCAGCCCCAGCATTTT
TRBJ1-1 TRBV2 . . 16 CASSLSNRVANTEAFF TGTGCCAGCAGTTTATCCAACAGGGTGGCGAACACTGAGGCTTTCTTT
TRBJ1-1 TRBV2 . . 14 CASSLTAGIGEAFF TGTGCCAGCAGTTTGACAGCCGGAATCGGTGAAGCTTTCTTT
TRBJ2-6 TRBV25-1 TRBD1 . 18 CASSFDRGLSSGANVLTF TGTGCCAGCAGTTTCGACAGGGGCCTCAGCTCTGGGGCCAACGTCCTGACTTTC
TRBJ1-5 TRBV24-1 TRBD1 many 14 CATSETGREQPQHF TGTGCCACCAGTGAGACAGGGCGAGAGCAGCCCCAGCATTTT
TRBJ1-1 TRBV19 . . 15 CASSPGSGVNTEAFF TGTGCCAGTAGTCCCGGGTCAGGAGTGAACACTGAAGCTTTCTTT
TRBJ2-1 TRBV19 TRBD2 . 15 CASQLTSGRANEQFF TGTGCCAGCCAACTAACTAGCGGGAGGGCGAATGAGCAGTTCTTC
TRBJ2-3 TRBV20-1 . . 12 CSAPLAGDTQYF TGCAGTGCTCCCCTGGCAGGAGATACGCAGTATTTT
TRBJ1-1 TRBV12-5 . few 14 CASGSPRSNTEAFF TGTGCTAGTGGTTCCCCCCGATCGAACACTGAAGCTTTCTTT
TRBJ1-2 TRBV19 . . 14 CATSIPASNYGYTF TGTGCCACTAGTATACCCGCCAGTAACTATGGCTACACCTTC
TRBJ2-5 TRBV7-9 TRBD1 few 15 CASSAGQGIRETQYF TGTGCCAGCAGCGCTGGACAGGGGATTCGGGAGACCCAGTACTTC
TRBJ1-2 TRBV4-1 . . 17 CASSQVWVVGRGDGYTF TGCGCCAGCAGCCAAGTTTGGGTTGTGGGCAGGGGAGATGGCTACACCTTC
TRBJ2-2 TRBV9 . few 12 CASSSPTGELFF TGTGCCAGCTCTAGTCCCACCGGGGAGCTGTTTTTT
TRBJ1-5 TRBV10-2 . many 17 CASSESLEQWVSQPQHF TGCGCCAGCAGTGAGTCGCTTGAGCAGTGGGTTAGCCAGCCCCAGCATTTT
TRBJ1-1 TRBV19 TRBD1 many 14 CASSPRGQNTEAFF TGTGCCAGTAGTCCGAGGGGGCAGAACACTGAAGCTTTCTTT
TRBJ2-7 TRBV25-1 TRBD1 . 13 CASGTGGRYEQYF TGTGCCAGCGGGACAGGGGGCCGGTACGAGCAGTACTTC
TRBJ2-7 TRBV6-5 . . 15 CASSYWGVASYEQYF TGTGCCAGCAGTTACTGGGGGGTTGCTTCGTACGAGCAGTACTTC
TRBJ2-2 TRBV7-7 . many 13 CASSSDYAGELFF TGTGCTAGCAGCTCGGACTATGCCGGGGAGCTGTTTTTT
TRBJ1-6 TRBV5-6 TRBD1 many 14 CASSFGTGGSPLHF TGTGCCAGCAGCTTCGGGACAGGGGGCTCACCCCTCCACTTT
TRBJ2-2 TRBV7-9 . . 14 CASSVLGYTGELFF TGTGCCAGCAGCGTACTAGGTTACACCGGGGAGCTGTTTTTT
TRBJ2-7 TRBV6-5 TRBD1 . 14 CASRPGQGPYEQYF TGTGCCAGCAGACCGGGACAGGGGCCATACGAGCAGTACTTC
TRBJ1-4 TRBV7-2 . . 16 CASSFGAQQTNEKLFF TGTGCCAGCAGCTTTGGAGCGCAGCAAACTAATGAAAAACTGTTTTTT
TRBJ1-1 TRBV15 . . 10 CATRATEAFF TGTGCCACCAGGGCCACTGAAGCTTTCTTT
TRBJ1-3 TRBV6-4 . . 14 CASPTDSSGNTIYF TGTGCCAGTCCGACTGATTCCTCTGGAAACACCATATATTTT
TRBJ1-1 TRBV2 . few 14 CASSVDPGRTEAFF TGTGCCAGCAGTGTGGACCCGGGGAGGACTGAAGCTTTCTTT
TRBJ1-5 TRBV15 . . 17 CATSVLAGGIGDQPQHF TGTGCCACCAGCGTACTAGCGGGAGGGATTGGGGATCAGCCCCAGCATTTT
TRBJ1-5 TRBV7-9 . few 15 CASSKEGRFNQPQHF TGTGCCAGCAGCAAGGAAGGACGATTCAATCAGCCCCAGCATTTT
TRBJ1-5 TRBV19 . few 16 CASRVTLEENNQPQHF TGTGCCAGCAGGGTAACCCTGGAGGAGAACAATCAGCCCCAGCATTTT
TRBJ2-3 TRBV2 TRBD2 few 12 CASRAGVDTQYF TGTGCCAGCAGGGCGGGAGTAGATACGCAGTATTTT
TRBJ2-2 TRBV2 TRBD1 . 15 CASRPGQGVSGELFF TGTGCCAGCAGACCGGGACAGGGGGTGTCCGGGGAGCTGTTTTTT
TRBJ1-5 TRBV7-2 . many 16 CASSHDRSIGNQPQHF TGTGCCAGCAGCCACGACAGGTCGATTGGCAATCAGCCCCAGCATTTT
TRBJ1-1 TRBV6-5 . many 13 CASSYRDRTEAFF TGTGCCAGCAGTTACCGGGACCGCACTGAAGCTTTCTTT
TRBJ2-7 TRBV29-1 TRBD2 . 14 CSVDTGLAGVEQYF TGCAGCGTTGATACCGGACTAGCGGGAGTTGAGCAGTACTTC
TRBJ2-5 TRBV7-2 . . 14 CASSLGGFIGTQYF TGTGCCAGCAGCTTAGGCGGGTTTATCGGGACCCAGTACTTC
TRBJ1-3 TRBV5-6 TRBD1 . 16 CASSYGTGLGGNTIYF TGTGCCAGCAGCTACGGGACAGGGCTAGGTGGAAACACCATATATTTT
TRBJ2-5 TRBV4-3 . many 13 CASSFGTGETQYF TGCGCCAGCAGCTTCGGTACGGGGGAGACCCAGTACTTC
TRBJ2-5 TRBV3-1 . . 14 CASSQRRLEETQYF TGTGCCAGCAGCCAGAGACGACTCGAAGAGACCCAGTACTTC
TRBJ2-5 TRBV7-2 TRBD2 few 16 CASSLGLAGDSETQYF TGTGCCAGCAGCCTGGGACTAGCGGGAGATTCCGAGACCCAGTACTTC
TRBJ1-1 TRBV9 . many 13 CASTSARLNEAFF TGTGCCAGCACGTCCGCCAGATTGAATGAAGCTTTCTTT
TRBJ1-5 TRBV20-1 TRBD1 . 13 CSARDGTGAYEHF TGCAGTGCTAGAGATGGGACAGGAGCCTACGAGCATTTT
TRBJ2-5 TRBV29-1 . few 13 CSVDDGVQETQYF TGCAGCGTTGACGACGGGGTTCAGGAGACCCAGTACTTC
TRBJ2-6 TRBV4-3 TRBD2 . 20 CASSQVLELAGTSGANVLTF TGCGCCAGCAGCCAAGTTCTCGAACTAGCGGGGACCTCTGGGGCCAACGTCCTGACTTTC
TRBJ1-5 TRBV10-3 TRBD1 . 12 CAIRDRAQPQHF TGTGCCATCCGAGACAGGGCGCAGCCCCAGCATTTT